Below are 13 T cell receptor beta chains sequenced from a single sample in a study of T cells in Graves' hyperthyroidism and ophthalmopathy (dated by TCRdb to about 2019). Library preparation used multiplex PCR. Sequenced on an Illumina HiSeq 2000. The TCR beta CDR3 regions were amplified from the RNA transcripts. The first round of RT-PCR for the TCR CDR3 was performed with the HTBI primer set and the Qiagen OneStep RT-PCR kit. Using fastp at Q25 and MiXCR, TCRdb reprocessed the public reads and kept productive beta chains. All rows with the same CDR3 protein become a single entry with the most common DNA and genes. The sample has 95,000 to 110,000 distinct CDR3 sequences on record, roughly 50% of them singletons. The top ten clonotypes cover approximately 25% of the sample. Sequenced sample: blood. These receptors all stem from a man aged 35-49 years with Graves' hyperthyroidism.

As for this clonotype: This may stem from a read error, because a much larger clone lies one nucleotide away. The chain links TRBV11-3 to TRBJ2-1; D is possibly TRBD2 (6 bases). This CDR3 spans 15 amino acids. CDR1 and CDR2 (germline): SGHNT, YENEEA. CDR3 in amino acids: CAGSLSGDSYNEQFF. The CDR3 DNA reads TGTGCCGGCAGCTTGTCGGGGGACTCCTACAATGAGCAGTTCTTC.

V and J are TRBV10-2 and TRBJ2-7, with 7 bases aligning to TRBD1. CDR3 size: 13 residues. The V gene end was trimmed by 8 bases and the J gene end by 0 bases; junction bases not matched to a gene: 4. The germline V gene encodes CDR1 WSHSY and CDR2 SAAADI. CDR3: CASGRDSSYEQYF. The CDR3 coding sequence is TGCGCCAGCGGCCGGGACAGCTCCTACGAGCAGTACTTC.

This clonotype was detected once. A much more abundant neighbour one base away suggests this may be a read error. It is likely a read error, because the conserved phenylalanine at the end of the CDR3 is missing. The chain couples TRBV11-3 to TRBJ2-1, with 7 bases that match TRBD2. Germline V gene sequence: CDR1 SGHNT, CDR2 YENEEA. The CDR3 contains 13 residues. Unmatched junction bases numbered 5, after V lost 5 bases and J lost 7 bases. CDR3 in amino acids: CASSPGGGNEQFC. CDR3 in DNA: TGTGCCAGCAGCCCTGGGGGGGGAAATGAGCAGTTCTGC.

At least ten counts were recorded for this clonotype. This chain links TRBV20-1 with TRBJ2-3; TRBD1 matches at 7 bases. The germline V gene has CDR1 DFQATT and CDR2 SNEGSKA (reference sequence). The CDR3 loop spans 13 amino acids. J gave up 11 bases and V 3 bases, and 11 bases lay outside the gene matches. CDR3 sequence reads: CSASPRIAGGQYF. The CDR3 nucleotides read TGCAGTGCTAGTCCGCGTATAGCAGGGGGGCAGTATTTT.

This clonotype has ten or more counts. The CDR3 region has the DNA TGTGCCACCAGTGATTGGGGACAGGGGAACACCGGGGAGCTGTTTTTT. Protein: CATSDWGQGNTGELFF. V is TRBV24-1 and J is TRBJ2-2; 9 bases match TRBD1. Germline V lookup: CDR1 KGHDR, CDR2 SFDVKD. Germline trimming cut 2 bases from V and 1 base from J; bases unmatched to any gene: 1. The CDR3 runs to 16 residues.

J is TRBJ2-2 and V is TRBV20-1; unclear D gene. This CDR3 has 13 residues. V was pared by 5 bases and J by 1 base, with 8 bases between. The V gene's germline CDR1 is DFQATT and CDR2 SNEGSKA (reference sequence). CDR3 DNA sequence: TGCAGTGCTGTGGCAGGGAACACCGGGGAGCTGTTTTTT. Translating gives CSAVAGNTGELFF.

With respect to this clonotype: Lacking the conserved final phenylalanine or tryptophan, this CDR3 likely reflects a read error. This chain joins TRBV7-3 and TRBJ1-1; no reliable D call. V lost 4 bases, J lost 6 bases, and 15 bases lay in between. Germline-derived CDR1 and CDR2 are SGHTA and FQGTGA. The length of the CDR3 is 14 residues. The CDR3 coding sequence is TGTGCCAGCAGCTCAGCGACTAGCGGGGCTGAAGCTTTCTGT. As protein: CASSSATSGAEAFC.

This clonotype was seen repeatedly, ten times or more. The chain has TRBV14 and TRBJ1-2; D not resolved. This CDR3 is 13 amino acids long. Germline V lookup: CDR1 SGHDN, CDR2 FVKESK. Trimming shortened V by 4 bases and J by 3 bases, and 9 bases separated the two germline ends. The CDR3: CASSPEVYYGYTF. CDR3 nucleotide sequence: TGTGCCAGCAGCCCGGAGGTCTACTATGGCTACACCTTC.

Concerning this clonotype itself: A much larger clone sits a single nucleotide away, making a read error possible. Here the CDR3 DNA reads TGTGCCAGCAAGGACGGACTGATGAACACTGAAGCTTGCTTT. Translating it yields CASKDGLMNTEACF. The genes are TRBV12-3 or TRBV12-4 and TRBJ1-1; D not certain. The CDR3 length is 14 residues.

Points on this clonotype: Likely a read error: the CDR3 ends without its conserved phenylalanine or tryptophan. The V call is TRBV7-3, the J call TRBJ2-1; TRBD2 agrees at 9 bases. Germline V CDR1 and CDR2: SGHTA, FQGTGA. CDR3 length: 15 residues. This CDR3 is CASSFSGSSYKEQFL. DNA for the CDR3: TGTGCCAGCAGCTTTAGCGGGAGCTCCTACAAAGAGCAGTTCTTG.

The CDR3 sequence: CASSRGDSNEKLFF. CDR3 bases: TGTGCCAGCTCGCGAGGGGACAGCAATGAAAAACTGTTTTTT. The chain has TRBV7-6 and TRBJ1-4, with 7 bases fitting TRBD1. V lost 8 bases and J lost 5; bases outside the gene matches: 8. The CDR3 is made up of 14 amino acids. The germline V gene has CDR1 SGHVS and CDR2 FNYEAQ.

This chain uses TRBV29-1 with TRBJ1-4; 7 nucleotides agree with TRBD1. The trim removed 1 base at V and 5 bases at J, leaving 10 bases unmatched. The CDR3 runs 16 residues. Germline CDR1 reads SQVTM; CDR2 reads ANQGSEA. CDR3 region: CSVEVWDSHYNEKLFF. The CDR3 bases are TGCAGCGTTGAAGTTTGGGACAGCCACTACAATGAAAAACTGTTTTTT.

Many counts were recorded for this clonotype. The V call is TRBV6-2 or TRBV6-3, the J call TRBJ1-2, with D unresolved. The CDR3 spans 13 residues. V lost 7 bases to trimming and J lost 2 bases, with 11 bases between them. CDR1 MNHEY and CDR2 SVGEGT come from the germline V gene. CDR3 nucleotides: TGTGCCAGCACCAAGACCGGGAACTATGGCTACACCTTC. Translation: CASTKTGNYGYTF.